This TCR beta chain was recovered during a study of CD8 T cells in ankylosing spondylitis. Study observations and caveats: Apparently characteristic of ankylosing spondylitis blood was a TCR beta motif (eight highly homologous variants). The authors found the disease-linked clones to be CD8+ and relatively rare in peripheral blood.

CDR1 SGHTS and CDR2 YDEGEE come from the germline V gene. V lost 0 bases and J 3 bases, leaving 9 bases between the germline ends. CDR3 length: 15 amino acids. Quantitative 5'-RACE with molecular barcodes generated TCR beta libraries. MiXCR was run by TCRdb on the 5' RACE reads, yielding one entry per CDR3 protein. The repertoire holds about 540,000 distinct CDR3 sequences, with over 9.5% as singletons. Remarks on this clonotype: Its antigen remains unidentified.

The chain is built from TRBV5-8 and TRBJ1-4; D gene uncertain. Sample: blood, either unsorted or a sorted T cell fraction (not recorded which). The sequence derives from a male donor with ankylosing spondylitis. CDR3 protein: CASSLEGMANEKLFF. CDR3 nucleotide sequence: TGTGCCAGCAGCTTGGAGGGAATGGCTAATGAAAAACTGTTTTTT.